The 11 T cell receptor beta chains below come from one sample, sequenced in a study of vaccination and CD4 T cells after COVID-19 (dated by TCRdb to the early 2020s). The treatment or condition label of this sample denotes: approximately nine-day PBMC culture with coronavirus spike peptide pools or control peptides (ViraFEST assay). Their antigens are not known. Libraries were constructed by PCR. The listed sequencing device is Illumina iSeq 100. DNA from cultured CD4+ T cells was subjected to TCR sequencing with the Oncomine TCR Beta short-read assay at the Johns Hopkins FTIC core. TCRdb passed the public sequencing reads through fastp at Q25 and MiXCR, retaining productive beta sequences. Rows with one shared CDR3 protein collapse into an entry with the most common genes and DNA. Within this sample are 20,000 or so distinct CDR3 sequences, with around 23% of them counted one time only. The ten largest clonotypes hold roughly 7.5% of the sample.

The sample consisted of cultured CD4+ T cells from blood. Receptors were obtained from a human donor with COVID-19.

This chain uses TRBV18 with TRBJ2-1; 8 bases match TRBD2. This CDR3 comprises 15 residues. Germline assignment: CDR1 KGHSH and CDR2 LQKENI. V lost 5 bases, J lost 0 bases, and 3 bases stayed unmatched. This CDR3 is CASSASGSSYNEQFF. The CDR3 region has the DNA TGTGCCAGCTCAGCCAGCGGGAGCTCCTACAATGAGCAGTTCTTC.

This clonotype has only a few counts. The V and J genes are TRBV20-1 and TRBJ2-5; 7 bases match TRBD2. Germline lookup yields CDR1 DFQATT and CDR2 SNEGSKA (reference sequence). CDR3 length: 13 amino acids. J lost 4 bases, V lost 6 bases, and 8 bases had no gene match. This chain's CDR3 is CSAEIGLGETQYF. CDR3 sequence (DNA): TGCAGTGCCGAAATTGGACTAGGAGAGACCCAGTACTTC.

This clonotype was picked up a small number of times. The chain carries TRBV30 and TRBJ1-3; D remains ambiguous. The CDR3 runs 16 residues. Trimming removed 0 bases from V and 0 bases from J, with 12 bases in between. Germline loops: CDR1 GTSNPN, CDR2 SVGIG (reference sequence). The CDR3 loop reads CAWSVLAGISGNTIYF. Here the CDR3 DNA reads TGTGCCTGGAGTGTTTTGGCAGGCATCTCTGGAAACACCATATATTTT.

The V gene is TRBV6-2 or TRBV6-3, the J gene TRBJ2-7, with 8 bases matching TRBD1. Per germline, CDR1 MNHEY and CDR2 SVGEGT. The CDR3 has 17 amino acids. The V and J ends lost 2 bases and 4 bases, in that order; junction bases with no gene match: 13. The CDR3 here is CASSYPQGQGNSYEQYF. The CDR3 nucleotides read TGTGCCAGCAGTTACCCGCAAGGACAGGGTAATTCGTACGAGCAGTACTTC.

The rearrangement uses TRBV20-1 and TRBJ2-5; TRBD2 matches 11 bases. With V trimmed by 3 bases and J by 5 bases, 5 bases remained unmatched. This CDR3 is built from 14 residues. The germline V gene encodes CDR1 DFQATT and CDR2 SNEGSKA (reference sequence). The CDR3 region has the DNA TGCAGTGCTAGTAGCGGGGGGGCCAGGGAGACCCAGTACTTC. Translated, it gives CSASSGGARETQYF.

This chain uses TRBV7-9 with TRBJ2-1; 11 bases fit TRBD2. The CDR3 contains 15 residues. Germline CDR1 and CDR2: SEHNR and FQNEAQ (reference sequence). The V gene end was trimmed by 5 bases and the J gene end by 8 bases; junction bases not matched to a gene: 8. In nucleotides, the CDR3 is TGTGCCAGCAGCAGATCCGGGACTAGCGGCCATGAGCAGTTCTTC. This codes for CASSRSGTSGHEQFF.

This clonotype was detected a few times. The chain employs TRBV6-1 and TRBJ1-6, with D perhaps matching TRBD1 (5 bases). V lost 6 bases, J lost 10 bases, and 16 bases lay in between. This CDR3 is built from 14 residues. From germline, CDR1 is MNHNS and CDR2 SASEGT. CDR3 coding DNA: TGTGCCAGCAGGGAAACAGGTGACAGATCACCCCTCCACTTT. Translation gives CASRETGDRSPLHF.

Only a few counts were recorded for this clonotype. The chain joins TRBV7-2 to TRBJ2-3; 11 positions match TRBD2. CDR1 and CDR2 from the germline V gene are SGHTA and FQGNSA. The CDR3 runs to 19 residues. The ends lost 3 bases at V and 6 bases at J; junction bases unmatched: 17. In DNA, the CDR3 is TGTGCCAGCAGCTTGACCGTCGCTTTTCTAGCGGGGGGCTCGGATACGCAGTATTTT. Its protein product is CASSLTVAFLAGGSDTQYF.

This clonotype was observed a few times. The chain joins TRBV15 to TRBJ1-4; possible D gene TRBD1, 5 bases. The CDR3 consists of 17 residues. Trimming cost V 0 bases and J 5 bases, with 16 bases left between them. The germline V gene has CDR1 LNHNV and CDR2 YYDKDF (reference sequence). CDR3 nucleotides: TGTGCCACCAGCAGAGAACCCCTTACGTCAGGGAATGAAAAACTGTTTTTT. Its translation: CATSREPLTSGNEKLFF.

The V call is TRBV6-5, the J call TRBJ1-1; D gene ambiguous. The germline CDR1 and CDR2 sequences are MNHEY and SVGAGI. Between the trimmed V and J ends, which lost 2 bases and 3 bases, there was a span of 4 bases. The CDR3 length is 12 residues. For the CDR3, the DNA is TGTGCCAGCAGTTACGCCGACACTGAAGCTTTCTTT. Encoded protein: CASSYADTEAFF.

J is TRBJ2-3 and V is TRBV7-8, with D perhaps matching TRBD1 (5 bases). The CDR3 length is 13 residues. CDR1 is SGHVS, CDR2 FQNEAQ, per germline. The V end was cut by 5 bases, the J end by 5 bases, with 11 bases between. The CDR3 nucleotides read TGTGCCAGCAGCCTCGCAAGGGGAGATACGCAGTATTTT. Its protein is CASSLARGDTQYF.